Listed below are T cell receptor beta chains from one sample, sequenced in a study of blood T cell repertoires in COVID-19. Libraries were prepared by immunoSEQ multiplex PCR; TCRdb keeps only in-frame clonotypes and omits some of them. The table has some 320,000 clones, roughly 90% seen once. The sample consisted of PBMCs or T cells enriched from blood (not recorded which). These receptors came from a man in his sixties who had recovered from COVID-19. The CDR3 runs from the conserved cysteine through the conserved F or W. Each record gives: CDR3 DNA, CDR3 protein, clone size, D gene, J gene, V gene. The D gene is left open where the match is weak. The size of a clone is reported for some rows only, either as once, few or many, or as a class for expanded clones.

TGTGCCAGCAGCTTAGGGGGACAGGGATGGCAGTACTTC,CASSLGGQGWQYF,.,TRBD1,TRBJ2-7,TRBV11-2
TGTGCCAGCAGTGGACCGACAGGGCTAGTCGGTACCGGGGAGCTGTTTTTT,CASSGPTGLVGTGELFF,.,TRBD1,TRBJ2-2,TRBV25-1
TGTGCCAGCAGCTTAAGTTTTGGGACAAATGAAAAACTGTTTTTT,CASSLSFGTNEKLFF,.,.,TRBJ1-4,TRBV7-9
TGTGCCAGCAGCTCGACTAGCGGGGGACCAGATACGCAGTATTTT,CASSSTSGGPDTQYF,.,TRBD2,TRBJ2-3,TRBV7-3
TGTGCCAGCAGCATAGGGTCGGAAGAGACCCAGTACTTC,CASSIGSEETQYF,.,.,TRBJ2-5,TRBV11-3
TGTGCCAGCAGTGCCAGCGAGCATCAGCCCCAGCATTTT,CASSASEHQPQHF,.,.,TRBJ1-5,TRBV12-3/TRBV12-4
TGCAGTGCTAGAGAGCGGAATACGCAGTATTTT,CSARERNTQYF,once,.,TRBJ2-3,TRBV20-1
TGTGCCAGAAGCCGAAGCGGGAGGGCCTGGAATGAGCAGTTCTTC,CARSRSGRAWNEQFF,once,TRBD2,TRBJ2-1,TRBV5-3
TGTGCCAGCAGGCAGGGGGGAGTTTTGGAAAAACTGTTTTTT,CASRQGGVLEKLFF,.,TRBD1,TRBJ1-4,TRBV6-5
TGTGCCAGCAGCTTAGCGCGCGACAGGGTGAGAGATACGCAGTATTTT,CASSLARDRVRDTQYF,.,TRBD1,TRBJ2-3,TRBV7-8
TGCAGCGTCGGTCCCTCGAAAGAGTTTAGCACGGGTACGCAGTATTTT,CSVGPSKEFSTGTQYF,once,.,TRBJ2-3,TRBV29-1
TGCGCCAGCAGCCCCAAGACAGGGGCCGAGCAGTACTTC,CASSPKTGAEQYF,.,TRBD1,TRBJ2-7,TRBV5-1
TGTGCCACCAGCAGAGGGGGTGGCGGGATCGCCTACGAGCAGTACTTC,CATSRGGGGIAYEQYF,.,.,TRBJ2-7,TRBV15
TGTGCCAGCAGCTTGGTCTATTCCTACGAGCAGTACTTC,CASSLVYSYEQYF,.,.,TRBJ2-7,TRBV5-6
TGTGCCAGTAGCATACGGGAAGACAGGGTGAATGAAAAACTGTTTTTT,CASSIREDRVNEKLFF,.,TRBD1,TRBJ1-4,TRBV19